A selection of T cell receptor beta chains follows, all from one sample in a study of T cell changes during pregnancy in multiple sclerosis. The method was immunoSEQ multiplex PCR; TCRdb's version includes in-frame clones alone and lacks a portion of them. This table has more than 80,000 clones, roughly 90% appearing once. Material: peripheral blood, obtained in the first trimester of pregnancy. Every receptor here comes from a female donor with multiple sclerosis, enrolled in a pregnancy study. Both conserved end residues are part of each CDR3. The D gene is left open where the match is weak. Part of the rows lack a size; the others show once, few, many or a class for expanded clones.

j_call d_call v_call clone_size cdr3_aa cdr3_nt
TRBJ2-6 TRBD1 TRBV7-8 NA CASSLRQGRSGANVLTF TGTGCCAGCAGCCTACGACAGGGTCGCTCTGGGGCCAACGTCCTGACTTTC
TRBJ1-2 TRBD1 TRBV5-1 NA CASSLGQGARRGYTF TGCGCCAGCAGCTTGGGGCAGGGGGCGCGACGCGGCTACACCTTC
TRBJ2-1 TRBD2 TRBV5-1 NA CASNPTSGHHNEQFF TGCGCCAGCAACCCGACTAGCGGGCATCACAATGAGCAGTTCTTC
TRBJ2-2 TRBD2 TRBV19 few CASRREVTGELFF TGTGCCAGTCGGCGGGAGGTTACCGGGGAGCTGTTTTTT
TRBJ2-5 NA TRBV7-2 NA CASSSARQETQYF TGTGCCAGCAGCTCAGCGCGACAAGAGACCCAGTACTTC
TRBJ2-7 TRBD1 TRBV18 once CASSAGQGYYEQYF TGTGCCAGCTCAGCGGGACAGGGTTATTACGAGCAGTACTTC
TRBJ2-7 NA TRBV4-1 NA CASSQDDWGDEQYF TGCGCCAGCAGCCAAGATGATTGGGGAGACGAGCAGTACTTC
TRBJ2-7 NA TRBV5-6 NA CASSSGRKSYEQYF TGTGCCAGCAGCTCTGGCAGAAAGTCCTACGAGCAGTACTTC
TRBJ2-7 NA TRBV2 NA CASSDSSYEQYF TGTGCCAGCAGCGACAGCTCCTACGAGCAGTACTTC
TRBJ1-5 NA TRBV5-6 NA CASSGGGQPQHF TGTGCCAGCAGCGGGGGGGGTCAGCCCCAGCATTTT
TRBJ2-4 NA TRBV15 once CATSRDEQKDKNIQYF TGTGCCACCAGCAGAGATGAACAGAAGGACAAAAACATTCAGTACTTC
TRBJ2-2 NA TRBV5-1 NA CASSLFPSPRAGGGDTGELFF TGCGCCAGCAGCTTGTTCCCTTCGCCGCGGGCCGGGGGTGGAGACACCGGGGAGCTGTTTTTT
TRBJ2-7 TRBD2 TRBV29-1 NA CSVGTSREQYF TGCAGCGTTGGGACTAGCCGCGAGCAGTACTTC
TRBJ1-2 TRBD1 TRBV6-5 once CASSYLGQGISGYTF TGTGCCAGCAGTTACTTGGGACAGGGGATCTCTGGCTACACCTTC
TRBJ2-5 NA TRBV29-1 NA CSVEDQVAQYF TGCAGCGTTGAAGATCAGGTGGCCCAGTACTTC
TRBJ2-1 NA TRBV5-1 NA CASSLDTLVWFF TGCGCCAGCAGCTTGGATACCCTAGTCTGGTTCTTC
TRBJ2-3 NA TRBV6-5 NA CASSRGYTDTQYF TGTGCCAGCAGCAGGGGTTACACAGATACGCAGTATTTT
TRBJ1-3 NA TRBV29-1 NA CSVGSFGNTIYF TGCAGCGTTGGGAGCTTTGGAAACACCATATATTTT
TRBJ2-6 NA TRBV21-1 NA CASSKVTGHTPGANVLTF TGTGCCAGCAGCAAAGTTACAGGGCACACCCCTGGGGCCAACGTCCTGACTTTC
TRBJ1-1 TRBD1 TRBV30 NA CAWIGRSSIWQGGVYTEAFF TGTGCCTGGATTGGAAGAAGCAGTATATGGCAGGGGGGAGTGTACACTGAAGCTTTCTTT
TRBJ2-7 NA TRBV2 NA CASSRLQGSEQYF TGTGCCAGCAGCCGGCTACAGGGTTCCGAGCAGTACTTC
TRBJ1-2 NA TRBV13 NA CASSLRGAGGYGYTF TGTGCCAGCAGCTTAAGAGGGGCGGGAGGCTATGGCTACACCTTC
TRBJ2-1 NA TRBV5-1 NA CASSPQNRNEQFF TGCGCCAGCAGCCCTCAGAACCGCAATGAGCAGTTCTTC
TRBJ1-4 NA TRBV7-6 NA CASSSYLRGGNEKLFF TGTGCCAGCAGCTCCTATCTTCGGGGGGGTAATGAAAAACTGTTTTTT
TRBJ2-3 NA TRBV6-6 NA CASRPQGQVTDTQYF TGTGCCAGCAGGCCCCAGGGTCAGGTCACAGATACGCAGTATTTT
TRBJ2-1 NA TRBV13 NA CASSLGRSSYNEQFF TGTGCCAGCAGCTTAGGACGGAGCTCCTACAATGAGCAGTTCTTC
TRBJ2-2 NA TRBV11-3 NA CASSLGYSGTNTGELFF TGTGCCAGCAGCTTAGGATATAGTGGGACTAACACCGGGGAGCTGTTTTTT
TRBJ1-1 NA TRBV5-6 few CASSLGASRAFF TGTGCCAGCAGCTTGGGGGCAAGTAGGGCTTTCTTT
TRBJ2-7 NA TRBV14 once CASSQVGKQFTYYEQYF TGTGCCAGCAGCCAAGTAGGAAAACAGTTTACCTACTACGAGCAGTACTTC
TRBJ2-7 TRBD2 TRBV19 NA CASSIRAGVYLSYEQYF TGTGCCAGTAGTATCAGAGCGGGAGTATATTTGTCCTACGAGCAGTACTTC
TRBJ2-2 NA TRBV27 NA CASKRGNTGELFF TGTGCCAGCAAGAGGGGGAATACCGGGGAGCTGTTTTTT
TRBJ2-5 NA TRBV7-7 NA CASSGASVETQYF TGTGCCAGCAGCGGGGCTAGCGTAGAGACCCAGTACTTC
TRBJ2-5 TRBD2 TRBV5-4 once CASSLRLAGNGETQYF TGTGCCAGCAGTCTGAGACTAGCGGGAAATGGGGAGACCCAGTACTTC
TRBJ2-7 TRBD2 TRBV11-2 NA CASSGLAGRYEQYF TGTGCCAGCAGCGGACTAGCGGGAAGGTACGAGCAGTACTTC
TRBJ1-1 TRBD1 TRBV6-1 NA CATTGTGAMNTEAFF TGTGCCACCACCGGGACAGGCGCAATGAACACTGAAGCTTTCTTT
TRBJ2-2 NA TRBV27 NA CACRSENTGELFF TGTGCCTGTCGCTCAGAGAACACCGGGGAGCTGTTTTTT
TRBJ1-1 NA TRBV9 NA CASSVGSGAEAFF TGTGCCAGCAGCGTAGGGTCAGGCGCTGAAGCTTTCTTT
TRBJ1-1 NA TRBV7-8 NA CASSFVGTTVEAFF TGTGCCAGCAGCTTTGTGGGTACCACAGTGGAAGCTTTCTTT
TRBJ2-1 NA TRBV19 once CASSIAGSYNEQFF TGTGCCAGTAGTATAGCCGGTTCCTACAATGAGCAGTTCTTC
TRBJ2-4 TRBD2 TRBV29-1 NA CSVAGRAAKNIQYF TGCAGCGTTGCAGGGAGGGCGGCCAAAAACATTCAGTACTTC
TRBJ1-2 NA TRBV7-8 NA CASSSNDRNYGYTF TGTGCCAGCAGCTCCAACGACAGGAACTATGGCTACACCTTC
TRBJ2-5 TRBD1 TRBV30 NA CAWRGDRGQETQYF TGTGCCTGGAGGGGGGACAGGGGCCAAGAGACCCAGTACTTC
TRBJ2-7 TRBD2 TRBV28 NA CASNLGEREGPLYEQYF TGTGCCAGCAACTTGGGGGAGCGGGAGGGCCCCCTCTACGAGCAGTACTTC
TRBJ2-1 NA TRBV29-1 NA CSVDGASSYNEQFF TGCAGCGTTGATGGGGCTAGCTCCTACAATGAGCAGTTCTTC
TRBJ1-1 NA TRBV4-1 NA CASSQVVSDTEAFF TGCGCCAGCAGCCAAGTCGTGTCTGACACTGAAGCTTTCTTT
TRBJ1-1 NA TRBV19 NA CASIPTGWGLNTEAFF TGTGCCAGTATCCCGACCGGGTGGGGGCTTAACACTGAAGCTTTCTTT
TRBJ2-7 TRBD2 TRBV7-2 NA CASSLGLAGGVREQYF TGTGCCAGCAGCTTGGGACTAGCGGGAGGAGTTCGCGAGCAGTACTTC
TRBJ2-7 NA TRBV12-5 NA CASGLVRGTYEQYF TGTGCTAGTGGTTTGGTTCGCGGGACCTACGAGCAGTACTTC
TRBJ1-2 TRBD1 TRBV29-1 NA CSVDDRGLNYGYTF TGCAGCGTTGACGACAGGGGGCTCAACTATGGCTACACCTTC
TRBJ1-1 TRBD1 TRBV5-4 NA CASSLRGQTEAFF TGTGCCAGCAGCTTAAGGGGGCAGACTGAAGCTTTCTTT
TRBJ1-5 NA TRBV4-1 NA CASRGQGGNQPQHF TGCGCCAGCAGAGGGCAAGGAGGTAATCAGCCCCAGCATTTT
TRBJ1-5 NA TRBV10-1 NA CASTEGQPQHF TGCGCCAGCACCGAGGGTCAGCCCCAGCATTTT
TRBJ2-3 NA TRBV6-4 NA CASSALAGITDTQYF TGTGCCAGCAGTGCACTAGCCGGAATCACAGATACGCAGTATTTT
TRBJ2-5 TRBD1 TRBV7-9 NA CASSPEDRGPETQYF TGTGCCAGCAGCCCCGAGGACAGGGGGCCAGAGACCCAGTACTTC